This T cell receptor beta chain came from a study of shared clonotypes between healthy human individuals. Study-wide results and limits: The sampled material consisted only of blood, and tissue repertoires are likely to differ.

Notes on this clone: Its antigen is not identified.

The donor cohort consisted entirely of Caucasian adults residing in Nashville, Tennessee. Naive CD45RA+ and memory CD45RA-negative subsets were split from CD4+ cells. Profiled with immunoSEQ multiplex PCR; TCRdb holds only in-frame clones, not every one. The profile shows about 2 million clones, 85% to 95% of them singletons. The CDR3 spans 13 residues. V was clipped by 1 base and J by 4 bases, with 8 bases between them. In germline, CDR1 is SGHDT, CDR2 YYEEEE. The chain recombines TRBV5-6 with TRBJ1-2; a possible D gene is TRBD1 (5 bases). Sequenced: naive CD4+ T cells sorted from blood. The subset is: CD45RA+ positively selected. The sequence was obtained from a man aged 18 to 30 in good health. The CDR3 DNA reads TGTGCCAGCAGCTTGCGGGACTCCTATGGCTACACCTTC. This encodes CASSLRDSYGYTF.